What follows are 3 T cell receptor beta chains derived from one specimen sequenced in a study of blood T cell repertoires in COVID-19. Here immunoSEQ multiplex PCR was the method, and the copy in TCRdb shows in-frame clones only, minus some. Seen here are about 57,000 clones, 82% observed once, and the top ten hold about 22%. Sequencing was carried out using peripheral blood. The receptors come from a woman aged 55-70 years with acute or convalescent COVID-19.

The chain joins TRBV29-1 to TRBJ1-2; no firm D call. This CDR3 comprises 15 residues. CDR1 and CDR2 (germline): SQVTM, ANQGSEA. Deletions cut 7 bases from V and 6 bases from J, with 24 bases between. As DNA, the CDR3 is TGCAGCGCAGGAAGATCGGCGGAAAAAGAGCATGGCTACACCTTC. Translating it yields CSAGRSAEKEHGYTF.

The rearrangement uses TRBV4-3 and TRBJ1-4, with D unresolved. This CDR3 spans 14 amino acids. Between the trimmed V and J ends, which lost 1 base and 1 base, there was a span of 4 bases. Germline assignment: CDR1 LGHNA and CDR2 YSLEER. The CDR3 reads CASSQGVTNEKLFF. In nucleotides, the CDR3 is TGCGCCAGCAGCCAAGGAGTAACTAATGAAAAACTGTTTTTT.

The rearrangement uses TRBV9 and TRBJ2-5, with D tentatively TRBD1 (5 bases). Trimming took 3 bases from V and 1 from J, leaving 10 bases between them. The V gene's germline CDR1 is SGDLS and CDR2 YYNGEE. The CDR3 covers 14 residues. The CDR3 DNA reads TGTGCCAGCAGCGATGGGGCGGTCCAAGAGACCCAGTACTTC. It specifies CASSDGAVQETQYF.